This TCR beta chain is from a study of blood T cell repertoires in COVID-19. Study background: The cDNA or gDNA used as material had been derived from T cells, B-cell-depleted T cells, or PBMCs.

V was clipped by 5 bases and J by 0 bases, with 11 bases between them. The CDR3 is 16 amino acids. Germline V gene data show CDR1 as PRHDT and CDR2 as FYEKMQ (reference sequence). The data were produced by immunoSEQ multiplex PCR, yet TCRdb's version contains in-frame clones alone and is incomplete. The table includes 200,000 to 300,000 clones, 75% to 85% detected once. The sequence derives from a man between 40 and 49 years old who had recovered from COVID-19. The sample consisted of peripheral blood. The J gene is TRBJ1-6, the V gene TRBV13; D uncertain. The CDR3 coding sequence is TGTGCCAGCAGCCATGATGGCAGCTCCTATAATTCACCCCTCCACTTT. It codes for CASSHDGSSYNSPLHF.